Listed below are T cell receptor beta chains from one sample, sequenced in a study of shared clonotypes between healthy human individuals. Sequencing was performed with immunoSEQ multiplex PCR; in TCRdb, only in-frame clones are kept and a portion is missing. The data contain about 100,000 clones, about 70% of them seen just once; the ten biggest clones take up approximately 24%. The sequenced sample consisted of memory CD8+ T cells sorted from blood. These receptors originate from a woman in her twenties or thirties in good health. CDR3s include the opening cysteine and the closing phenylalanine or tryptophan. The D gene is left open where the match is weak. Size values are once, few and many counts, or a class for expanded clones, and some rows have none.

once TRBJ2-5 TRBV2 TRBD2 CASSGAGSRIETQYF TGTGCCAGCAGTGGAGCGGGAAGCCGAATAGAGACCCAGTACTTC
NA TRBJ2-7 TRBV7-6 TRBD1 CASSLALPGQRVDEQYF TGTGCCAGCAGCTTAGCGTTACCGGGACAGAGAGTTGACGAGCAGTACTTC
NA TRBJ2-7 TRBV5-6 NA CASSSRGSYEQYF TGTGCCAGCAGCTCCCGGGGAAGCTACGAGCAGTACTTC
NA TRBJ2-7 TRBV18 TRBD1 CASSPQGTDPYEQYF TGTGCCAGCTCACCACAAGGGACAGACCCCTACGAGCAGTACTTC
NA TRBJ2-1 TRBV7-9 TRBD1 CASSLEPGTGAYNEQFF TGTGCCAGCAGCTTAGAACCCGGGACAGGGGCCTACAATGAGCAGTTCTTC
NA TRBJ2-3 TRBV7-8 TRBD1 CASSGRDRGVPDTQYF TGTGCCAGCAGCGGCCGGGACAGGGGGGTCCCAGATACGCAGTATTTT
NA TRBJ2-1 TRBV9 TRBD2 CASSAGGLIGNEQFF TGTGCCAGCAGCGCGGGGGGACTCATAGGGAATGAGCAGTTCTTC
NA TRBJ1-3 TRBV6-5 NA CASSKGTNSGNTIYF TGTGCCAGCAGCAAAGGGACAAACTCTGGAAACACCATATATTTT
many TRBJ2-3 TRBV21-1 NA CASSKREGTDTQYF TGTGCCAGCAGTAAGCGGGAGGGCACAGATACGCAGTATTTT
NA TRBJ2-1 TRBV29-1 NA CSVREKRPRGTYNEQFF TGCAGCGTTCGGGAAAAGCGGCCCCGAGGCACCTACAATGAGCAGTTCTTC
NA TRBJ2-7 TRBV2 TRBD2 CASRESATGTSGTYEQYF TGTGCCAGCAGGGAATCAGCCACTGGGACTAGCGGTACCTACGAGCAGTACTTC
NA TRBJ2-3 TRBV9 TRBD2 CASSVSSGSTDTQYF TGTGCCAGCAGCGTTTCTAGCGGGAGCACAGATACGCAGTATTTT
medium-sized TRBJ2-2 TRBV6-1 NA CASSEADGSVTGELFF TGTGCCAGCAGTGAAGCGGACGGGAGTGTCACCGGGGAGCTGTTTTTT
NA TRBJ2-7 TRBV20-1 NA CSALEFQKQYF TGCAGTGCTCTCGAGTTTCAAAAGCAGTACTTC
NA TRBJ2-3 TRBV5-1 NA CASSLERHSTDTQYF TGCGCCAGCAGCTTAGAAAGGCATAGCACAGATACGCAGTATTTT
NA TRBJ2-5 TRBV27 NA CASSSWQTQETQYF TGTGCCAGCAGTTCGTGGCAGACCCAAGAGACCCAGTACTTC
few TRBJ2-7 TRBV28 NA CASSWYKGVGAYEQYF TGTGCCAGCAGTTGGTATAAAGGGGTTGGGGCCTACGAGCAGTACTTC
NA TRBJ1-2 TRBV7-9 NA CASSLMQGANYGYTF TGTGCCAGCAGCTTAATGCAGGGAGCTAACTATGGCTACACCTTC
few TRBJ2-7 TRBV7-9 NA CASSGLGGAVYEQYF TGTGCCAGCAGCGGACTCGGGGGAGCCGTCTACGAGCAGTACTTC
NA TRBJ2-7 TRBV25-1 NA CASSDISYEQYF TGTGCCAGCAGTGATATCTCCTACGAGCAGTACTTC
NA TRBJ1-1 TRBV19 NA CASSTQGEAEAFF TGTGCCAGTAGTACACAGGGAGAGGCTGAAGCTTTCTTT
NA TRBJ2-4 TRBV6-1 NA CASSIGYLAKNIQYF TGTGCCAGCAGTATAGGATACCTAGCCAAAAACATTCAGTACTTC
NA TRBJ2-4 TRBV18 TRBD1 CASSQRQGLYF TGTGCCAGCTCACAACGACAGGGTCTGTACTTC
few TRBJ1-2 TRBV6-6 TRBD1 CASSYTSTGEDGYTF TGTGCCAGCAGTTACACCTCGACAGGGGAGGATGGCTACACCTTC
NA TRBJ2-5 TRBV28 NA CASRVSMYQETQYF TGTGCCAGCAGAGTATCGATGTACCAAGAGACCCAGTACTTC
NA TRBJ2-7 TRBV11-3 NA CASSLGSGSYEQYF TGTGCCAGCAGCTTAGGCTCAGGTTCCTACGAGCAGTACTTC
NA TRBJ1-2 TRBV5-8 TRBD1 CASSLQGAAYGYTF TGTGCCAGCAGCCTACAGGGGGCGGCCTATGGCTACACCTTC
NA TRBJ1-5 TRBV19 NA CASSSIGGGQPQHF TGTGCCAGTAGTTCCATAGGGGGGGGGCAGCCCCAGCATTTT
NA TRBJ2-5 TRBV28 TRBD1 CASSSGQGEETQYF TGTGCCAGCAGCTCCGGACAGGGTGAAGAGACCCAGTACTTC
NA TRBJ2-5 TRBV7-9 TRBD2 CASSPKLAGADRETQYF TGTGCCAGCAGCCCTAAACTAGCGGGAGCGGACAGAGAGACCCAGTACTTC
once TRBJ1-3 TRBV28 NA CASRPADGNTIYF TGTGCCAGCAGGCCGGCGGATGGAAACACCATATATTTT
NA TRBJ1-2 TRBV6-1 NA CASSERGDGSYGYTF TGTGCCAGCAGTGAACGCGGGGATGGAAGCTATGGCTACACCTTC
NA TRBJ2-3 TRBV4-2 TRBD2 CASSSTSGSGSDTQYF TGTGCCAGCAGCTCAACTAGCGGATCAGGGTCAGATACGCAGTATTTT
NA TRBJ2-1 TRBV28 NA CASSTRTSQGYNEQFF TGTGCCAGCAGTACCCGGACTAGTCAGGGGTACAATGAGCAGTTCTTC
NA TRBJ2-7 TRBV7-9 NA CASSAAVADSYEQYF TGTGCCAGCAGCGCAGCTGTAGCGGACTCCTACGAGCAGTACTTC
few TRBJ1-1 TRBV5-1 TRBD1 CASSQGTGNTEAFF TGCGCCAGCAGCCAAGGGACAGGGAACACTGAAGCTTTCTTT
NA TRBJ1-1 TRBV9 NA CASSVAWGVAEAFF TGTGCCAGCAGCGTAGCTTGGGGTGTCGCTGAAGCTTTCTTT
once TRBJ1-1 TRBV5-1 NA CASSLWQMNTEAFF TGCGCCAGCAGCTTATGGCAGATGAACACTGAAGCTTTCTTT
NA TRBJ1-3 TRBV28 NA CASSRGSGNTIYF TGTGCCAGCAGCAGGGGCTCTGGAAACACCATATATTTT
NA TRBJ2-7 TRBV5-8 TRBD2 CASSPGTGRGYEQYF TGTGCCAGCAGCCCGGGGACCGGGAGGGGGTACGAGCAGTACTTC
NA TRBJ2-1 TRBV6-6 NA CASSYSVGEGEQFF TGTGCCAGCAGTTACTCGGTGGGAGAGGGTGAGCAGTTCTTC
NA TRBJ2-7 TRBV29-1 NA CSVEDGQDYEQYF TGCAGCGTTGAAGATGGGCAGGACTACGAGCAGTACTTC
few TRBJ2-2 TRBV19 NA CASSFSRESRELFF TGTGCCAGTAGTTTCTCCCGGGAAAGCAGGGAGCTGTTTTTT
once TRBJ2-1 TRBV6-6 NA CASSSTGTGTYNEQFF TGTGCCAGCAGTAGTACCGGGACGGGAACCTACAATGAGCAGTTCTTC
NA TRBJ1-2 TRBV4-1 NA CASSQEEATTIWYGYTF TGCGCCAGCAGCCAAGAGGAAGCGACAACCATTTGGTATGGCTACACCTTC
NA TRBJ2-3 TRBV18 TRBD2 CASSPQGLAGGTDTQYF TGTGCCAGCTCACCCCAGGGACTAGCGGGAGGTACAGATACGCAGTATTTT
NA TRBJ2-3 TRBV11-2 NA CASSLGADTQYF TGTGCCAGCAGCTTGGGGGCAGATACGCAGTATTTT
NA TRBJ1-3 TRBV7-8 NA CASSSSSGNTIYF TGTGCCAGCAGCTCCAGCTCTGGAAACACCATATATTTT